The 22 T cell receptor beta chains below come from one sample, sequenced in a study of PD-1 blockade in classical Hodgkin lymphoma (dated by TCRdb to 2018 to 2021). The method behind the library was the immunoSEQ multiplex PCR assay. TCRdb re-hosts the immuneACCESS table, in-frame sequences only. Its copies lack some clones; in the studies checked, an unresolved V gene accounts for under half of them, and the cause for the rest is not known. The sample table holds about 42,000 clones, of which 55% to 75% were seen once. Together, the top ten hold less than 4% of the sample. According to the study, the label for this sample's time point signals: cycle 1 day 1 (C1D1), immediately before nivolumab initiation. Every trial patient had relapsed after autologous stem cell transplantation, and cohorts A, B and C differed in prior brentuximab vedotin exposure. Sample: peripheral blood mononuclear cells (PBMCs), taken at baseline. These receptors all come from a human donor with classical Hodgkin lymphoma.

This chain links TRBV5-6 with TRBJ2-1; maybe TRBD2 (6 bases). The germline V and J ends were trimmed by 4 bases and 10 bases, with 15 bases remaining between them. This CDR3 region has 13 residues. Germline V CDR1 and CDR2: SGHDT, YYEEEE. CDR3 amino acids: CASSAGGGVEQFF. CDR3 DNA: TGTGCCAGCAGCGCGGGTGGAGGGGTCGAGCAGTTCTTC.

This clone is medium-sized within its sample. The genes are TRBV27 and TRBJ1-6; D is undetermined. Trimming cost V 7 bases and J 9 bases, with 19 bases left between them. Germline CDR1 MNHEY, CDR2 SMNVEV (reference sequence). This CDR3 is built from 15 residues. The CDR3 bases are TGTGCCAGCACCTTAGCGTGGGCAGACCCTTCACCCCTCCACTTT. This encodes CASTLAWADPSPLHF.

The chain carries TRBV29-1 and TRBJ2-1; D is uncertain. The germline gives CDR1 SQVTM, CDR2 ANQGSEA. This CDR3 contains 12 residues. Trimming removed 4 bases from V and 4 bases from J, with 8 bases in between. CDR3 bases: TGCAGCGTTGTGTCAGTATACAATGAGCAGTTCTTC. It specifies CSVVSVYNEQFF.

CDR3 sequence reads: CSAGTGVHEQYF. The CDR3 DNA sequence: TGCAGCGCCGGGACAGGGGTTCACGAGCAGTACTTC. This rearrangement joins TRBV29-1 to TRBJ2-7, with TRBD1 identical over 10 bases. The CDR3 loop spans 12 amino acids. Germline V lookup: CDR1 SQVTM, CDR2 ANQGSEA. The J segment lost 5 bases and the V segment lost 7 bases, leaving 5 bases of the junction unmatched.

This clone was seen a single time. The chain employs TRBV13 and TRBJ1-2; D not resolved. This CDR3 contains 17 residues. Looked up from germline, CDR1 is PRHDT and CDR2 is FYEKMQ (reference sequence). The V end was cut by 0 bases, the J end by 8 bases, with 22 bases between. The CDR3 protein is CASSLGRSLGNFYGYTF. For the CDR3, the DNA is TGTGCCAGCAGCTTAGGCCGATCGCTTGGCAACTTCTACGGCTACACCTTC.

This clone was picked up many times. Other DNA sequences in the same sample also yield this CDR3. The J gene is TRBJ1-1, the V gene TRBV9; D unclear. Germline values: CDR1 SGDLS, CDR2 YYNGEE. The CDR3 contains 11 residues. The V gene lost 5 bases and the J gene lost 1 base, with 3 bases spanning the gap. The CDR3 DNA follows: TGTGCCAGCAGGCCGAACACTGAAGCTTTCTTT. It is translated as CASRPNTEAFF.

The chain carries TRBV9 and TRBJ2-3; 8 bases agree with TRBD2. In germline, CDR1 is SGDLS, CDR2 YYNGEE. V dropped 2 bases and J dropped 3; count of bases not matched to a gene: 2. The CDR3 has 14 residues. The CDR3 DNA follows: TGTGCCAGCAGCGTTTCGGGGGGGACAGATACGCAGTATTTT. This sequence encodes CASSVSGGTDTQYF.

This clone showed up just once. The V call is TRBV27, the J call TRBJ2-7, with 9 bases aligning to TRBD1. Germline CDR1 and CDR2: MNHEY and SMNVEV (reference sequence). J was trimmed by 3 bases and V by 7 bases; bases with no gene match: 4. This CDR3 is built from 13 residues. CDR3 loop: CASTGTGNYEQYF. In DNA form, the CDR3 reads TGTGCCAGCACCGGGACAGGGAACTACGAGCAGTACTTC.

J is TRBJ2-1 and V is TRBV19; 8 bases line up with TRBD2. Germline V gene sequence: CDR1 LNHDA, CDR2 SQIVND (reference sequence). CDR3 length: 15 residues. Trimming took 3 bases from V and 3 from J; bases not matched to a gene: 4. CDR3 nucleotide sequence: TGTGCCAGTAGTATCTCAGCGGGGGACTACAATGAGCAGTTCTTC. This translates into CASSISAGDYNEQFF. Complete variable domain (other parts from reference TRBV19 and TRBJ2-1): DGGITQSPKYLFRKEGQNVTLSCEQNLNHDAMYWYRQDPGQGLRLIYYSQIVNDFQKGDIAEGYSVSREKKESFPLTVTSAQKNPTAFYLCASSISAGDYNEQFFGPGTRLTVL.

This clone has more than one count but fewer than ten. The chain carries TRBV28 and TRBJ2-7; TRBD1 aligns across 8 bases. This CDR3 region has 15 residues. Germline V gives CDR1 MDHEN, CDR2 SYDVKM. Unmatched junction bases numbered 10, after V lost 5 bases and J lost 4 bases. The CDR3 spells CASSPGQGRFYEQYF. The CDR3 DNA sequence: TGTGCCAGCAGTCCCGGACAGGGACGTTTTTACGAGCAGTACTTC.

The rearrangement joins TRBV6-5 to TRBJ2-1, with 8 bases identical to TRBD1. Germline loops: CDR1 MNHEY, CDR2 SVGAGI. J lost 2 bases, V lost 4 bases, and 4 bases had no gene match. The CDR3 is 15 amino acids. Written as DNA, the CDR3 is TGTGCCAGCAGTTCGTTGACAGGGGCCTACAATGAGCAGTTCTTC. Its protein product is CASSSLTGAYNEQFF.

The sample holds many counts of this clone. The J gene is TRBJ2-2, the V gene TRBV4-2; TRBD2 agrees at 12 bases. The germline V gene has CDR1 LGHNA and CDR2 YNFKEQ. The CDR3 length is 16 residues. The trim removed 4 bases at V and 6 bases at J, leaving 6 bases unmatched. For the CDR3, the DNA is TGTGCCAGCAGCCCTCATCCTAGCGGGGGGGCCGGGGAGCTGTTTTTT. Translation: CASSPHPSGGAGELFF.

The sample holds a few counts of this clone. The chain combines TRBV28 with TRBJ1-1; 12 bases agree with TRBD1. Germline values: CDR1 MDHEN, CDR2 SYDVKM. Unmatched junction bases numbered 9, after V lost 5 bases and J lost 5 bases. The CDR3 has 16 amino acids. Written as DNA, the CDR3 is TGTGCCAGCAGTCCAGGGACAGGGGGCGAGTATACTGAAGCTTTCTTT. It yields the protein CASSPGTGGEYTEAFF.

The genes are TRBV7-7 and TRBJ2-3; TRBD2 agrees at 10 bases. The trim removed 5 bases at V and 0 bases at J, leaving 5 bases unmatched. This CDR3 has 16 amino acids. Germline CDR1 is SSHAT and CDR2 is FNYEAQ (reference sequence). The CDR3 coding sequence is TGTGCCAGCAGCCCCGATAGCGGGGGGAGCACAGATACGCAGTATTTT. Protein: CASSPDSGGSTDTQYF.

This chain uses TRBV6-5 with TRBJ2-1, with 7 positions matching TRBD1. V lost 2 bases, J lost 5 bases, and 3 bases stayed unmatched. This CDR3 contains 14 residues. Per germline, CDR1 MNHEY and CDR2 SVGAGI. CDR3 region: CASSYGGQNNEQFF. The CDR3, as DNA: TGTGCCAGCAGTTACGGGGGACAGAACAATGAGCAGTTCTTC.

V and J are TRBV2 and TRBJ2-3, with TRBD2 identical over 9 bases. CDR1 SNHLY and CDR2 FYNNEI come from the germline V gene. CDR3 length: 13 residues. V lost 7 bases, J lost 4 bases, and 3 bases stayed unmatched. CDR3 amino acids: CASMAGGSDTQYF. CDR3 in DNA: TGTGCCAGCATGGCGGGAGGGTCAGATACGCAGTATTTT.

The V call is TRBV19, the J call TRBJ1-1; the D is unclear. This CDR3 has 13 residues. CDR1 is LNHDA and CDR2 is SQIVND in the germline V gene (reference sequence). V lost 3 bases to trimming and J lost 0 bases, with 5 bases between them. Written as DNA, the CDR3 is TGTGCCAGTAGTATGGATATGAACACTGAAGCTTTCTTT. It encodes CASSMDMNTEAFF. Full variable domain (rest looked up from reference TRBV19 and TRBJ1-1): DGGITQSPKYLFRKEGQNVTLSCEQNLNHDAMYWYRQDPGQGLRLIYYSQIVNDFQKGDIAEGYSVSREKKESFPLTVTSAQKNPTAFYLCASSMDMNTEAFFGQGTRLTVV.

The rearrangement joins TRBV7-8 to TRBJ2-7, with D hard to call. The ends were cut back, 5 bases at V and 3 bases at J, with 8 bases in the middle. The CDR3 spans 12 residues. CDR1 SGHVS and CDR2 FQNEAQ come from the germline V gene. CDR3 sequence: CASSVTFYEQYF. The CDR3, as DNA: TGTGCCAGCAGCGTGACCTTCTACGAGCAGTACTTC.

This clone appeared a few times. The sample carries other DNA sequences with the same CDR3. This sequence joins TRBV7-2 and TRBJ1-1; D may be TRBD1 (5 bases). The CDR3 is 15 amino acids. Germline V gene data show CDR1 as SGHTA and CDR2 as FQGNSA. V lost 0 bases and J 1 base, leaving 9 bases between the germline ends. CDR3: CASSLAGVGNTEAFF. The DNA of the CDR3 is TGTGCCAGCAGCTTAGCAGGGGTCGGGAACACTGAAGCTTTCTTT.

This clone was recorded a few times. This chain joins TRBV13 and TRBJ2-1, with D possibly TRBD2 on 6 matching bases. Trimming left V 5 bases short and J 8 bases short, with 16 bases between. CDR1 and CDR2 from the germline V gene are PRHDT and FYEKMQ (reference sequence). The CDR3 runs to 14 residues. DNA for the CDR3: TGTGCCAGCAGCGAATCTAGCGACCCCGATGAGCAGTTCTTC. This gives the protein CASSESSDPDEQFF.

V and J are TRBV18 and TRBJ1-2; D is ambiguous. The CDR3 loop spans 15 amino acids. Trimming pared 3 bases from V and 6 bases from J, leaving 17 bases between. CDR1 KGHSH and CDR2 LQKENI come from the germline V gene. CDR3 bases: TGTGCCAGCTCACCGCAGATTTCGGATCACAATGGCTACACCTTC. This translates into CASSPQISDHNGYTF. Looking up the rest from reference TRBV18 and TRBJ1-2 gives the full variable domain: NAGVMQNPRHLVRRRGQEARLRCSPMKGHSHVYWYRQLPEEGLKFMVYLQKENIIDESGMPKERFSAEFPKEGPSILRIQQVVRGDSAAYFCASSPQISDHNGYTFGSGTRLTVV.

The chain employs TRBV5-8 and TRBJ1-6, with 10 bases that match TRBD1. With 3 bases clipped from V and 7 bases from J, the junction kept 4 bases outside the gene matches. The CDR3 totals 15 residues. Germline V gene data show CDR1 as SGHTS and CDR2 as YDEGEE. The CDR3 loop is CASSSLDRGNSPLHF. The DNA for the CDR3 is TGTGCCAGCAGCTCCCTGGACAGGGGGAATTCACCCCTCCACTTT.